Given below is one TCR beta chain in context. This clone may be a read error of a much larger clone one base away. This sample was included in a study of molecular identifiers for immune sequencing clone quantification. One entry per CDR3 protein, called by TCRdb with MiXCR from the PCR reads. Of roughly 40,000 distinct CDR3 sequences in the sample, nearly 25% were seen once. Trimming shortened V by 1 base and J by 2 bases, and 8 bases separated the two germline ends. The CDR3 has 14 amino acids. The germline CDR1 and CDR2 sequences are MNHEY and SVGEGT. The specimen was naive CD8+ T cells from blood, with Jurkat cell RNA spiked in. The subset: FACS-sorted CD8+CD4-CCR7+CD45RA+ naive T cells. V is TRBV6-2 or TRBV6-3 and J is TRBJ2-5; D remains ambiguous. The clonotype was recovered from a human donor in good health. Some libraries in this study had Jurkat cell RNA spiked in. CDR3 DNA: TGTGCCAGCAGTTACTGTGCGTGGCAAGAGACCCAGTACTTC. Translating gives CASSYCAWQETQYF.